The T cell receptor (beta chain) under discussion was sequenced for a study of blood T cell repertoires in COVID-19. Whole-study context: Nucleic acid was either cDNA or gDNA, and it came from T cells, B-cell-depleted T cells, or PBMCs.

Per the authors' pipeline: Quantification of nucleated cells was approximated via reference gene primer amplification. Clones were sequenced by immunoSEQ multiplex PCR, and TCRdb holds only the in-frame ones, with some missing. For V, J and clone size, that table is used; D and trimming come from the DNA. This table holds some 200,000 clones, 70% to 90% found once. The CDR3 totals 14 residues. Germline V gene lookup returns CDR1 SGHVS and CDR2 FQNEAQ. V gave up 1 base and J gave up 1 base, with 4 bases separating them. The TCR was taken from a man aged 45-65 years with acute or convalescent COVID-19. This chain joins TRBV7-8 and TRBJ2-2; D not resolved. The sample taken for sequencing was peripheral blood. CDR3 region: CASSLGQNTGELFF. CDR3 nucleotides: TGTGCCAGCAGCTTAGGGCAGAACACCGGGGAGCTGTTTTTT.